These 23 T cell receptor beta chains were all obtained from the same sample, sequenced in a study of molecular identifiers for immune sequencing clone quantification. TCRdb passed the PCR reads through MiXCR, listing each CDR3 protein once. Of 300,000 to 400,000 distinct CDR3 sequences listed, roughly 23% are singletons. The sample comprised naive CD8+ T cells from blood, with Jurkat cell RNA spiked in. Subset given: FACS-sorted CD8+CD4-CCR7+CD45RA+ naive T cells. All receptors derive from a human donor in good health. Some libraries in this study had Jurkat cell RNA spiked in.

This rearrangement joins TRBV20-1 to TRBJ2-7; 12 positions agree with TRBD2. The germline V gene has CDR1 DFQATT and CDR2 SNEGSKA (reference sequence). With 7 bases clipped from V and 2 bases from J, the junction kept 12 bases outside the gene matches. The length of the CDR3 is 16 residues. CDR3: CSGAFPGTSGPYEQYF. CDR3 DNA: TGCAGTGGGGCCTTTCCCGGGACTAGCGGGCCCTACGAGCAGTACTTC.

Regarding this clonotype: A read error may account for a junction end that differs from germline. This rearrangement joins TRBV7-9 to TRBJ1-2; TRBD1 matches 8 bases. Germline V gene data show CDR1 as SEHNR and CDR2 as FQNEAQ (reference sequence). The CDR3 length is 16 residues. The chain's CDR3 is CAGSLPTGEEDYGYTF. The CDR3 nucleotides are TGTGCCGGCAGCCTACCGACAGGGGAGGAGGACTATGGCTACACCTTC.

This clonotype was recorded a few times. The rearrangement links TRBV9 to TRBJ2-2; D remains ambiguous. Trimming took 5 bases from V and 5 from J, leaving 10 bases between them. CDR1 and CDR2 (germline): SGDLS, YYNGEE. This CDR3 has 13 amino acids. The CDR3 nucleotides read TGTGCCAGCAGTCCCTCCGTGACCGGGGAGCTGTTTTTT. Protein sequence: CASSPSVTGELFF.

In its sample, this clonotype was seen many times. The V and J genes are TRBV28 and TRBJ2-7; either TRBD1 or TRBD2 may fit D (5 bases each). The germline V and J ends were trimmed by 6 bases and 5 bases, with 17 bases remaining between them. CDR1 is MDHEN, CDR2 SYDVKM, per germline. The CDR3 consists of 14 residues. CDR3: CASSLTAAVDEQYF. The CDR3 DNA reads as TGTGCCAGCAGCCTGACAGCGGCCGTAGACGAGCAGTACTTC.

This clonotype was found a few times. The CDR3, as DNA: TGCGCCAGCAGCCCCCAAAAGGGCTCCTACGAGCAGTACTTC. Translation: CASSPQKGSYEQYF. The chain uses TRBV4-1 and TRBJ2-7, with no clear D. The germline gives CDR1 MGHRA, CDR2 YSYEKL. The CDR3 runs 14 residues. The V gene lost 4 bases and the J gene lost 0 bases, with 10 bases spanning the gap.

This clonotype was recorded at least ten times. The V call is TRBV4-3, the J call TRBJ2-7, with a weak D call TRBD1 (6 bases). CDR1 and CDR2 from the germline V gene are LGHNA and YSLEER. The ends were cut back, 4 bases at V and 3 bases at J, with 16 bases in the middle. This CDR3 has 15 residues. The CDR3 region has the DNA TGCGCCAGCAGCCCTCGACAGGCCCCCTTCTACGAGCAGTACTTC. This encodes CASSPRQAPFYEQYF.

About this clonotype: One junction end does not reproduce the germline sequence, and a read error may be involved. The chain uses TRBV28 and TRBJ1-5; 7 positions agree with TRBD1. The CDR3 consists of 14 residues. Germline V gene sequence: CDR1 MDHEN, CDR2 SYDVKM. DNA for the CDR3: TGTGCCAGCAGTTTAGGCCAGGGGGGTCCGCCCCCGCATTTT. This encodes CASSLGQGGPPPHF.

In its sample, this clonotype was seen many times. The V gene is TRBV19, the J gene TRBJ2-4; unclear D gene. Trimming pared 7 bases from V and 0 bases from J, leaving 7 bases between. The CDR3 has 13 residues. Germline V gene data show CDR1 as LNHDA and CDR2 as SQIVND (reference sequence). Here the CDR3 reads CASTSRAKNIQYF. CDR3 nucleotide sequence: TGTGCCAGTACTTCACGAGCCAAAAACATTCAGTACTTC.

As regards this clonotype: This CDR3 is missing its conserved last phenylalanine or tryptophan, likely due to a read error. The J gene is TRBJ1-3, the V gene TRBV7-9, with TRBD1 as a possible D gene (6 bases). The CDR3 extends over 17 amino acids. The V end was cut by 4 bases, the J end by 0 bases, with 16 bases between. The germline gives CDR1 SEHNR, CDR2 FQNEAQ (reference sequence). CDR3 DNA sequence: TGTGCCAGCAGCTCCCGGCCGCGGGGGCACTCTGGAAACACCATATATTAT. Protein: CASSSRPRGHSGNTIYY.

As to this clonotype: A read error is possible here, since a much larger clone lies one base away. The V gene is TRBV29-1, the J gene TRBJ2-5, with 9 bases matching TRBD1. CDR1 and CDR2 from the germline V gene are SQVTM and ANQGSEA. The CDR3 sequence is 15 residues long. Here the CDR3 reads CSVDSGGQGTEPQYF. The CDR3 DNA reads TGCAGCGTTGACAGTGGCGGACAGGGGACAGAGCCCCAGTACTTC.

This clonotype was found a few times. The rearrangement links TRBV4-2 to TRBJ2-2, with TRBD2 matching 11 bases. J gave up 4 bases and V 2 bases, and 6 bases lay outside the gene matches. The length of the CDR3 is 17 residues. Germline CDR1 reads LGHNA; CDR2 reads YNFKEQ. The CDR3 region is CASSQTLAGDITGELFF. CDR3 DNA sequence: TGTGCCAGCAGCCAAACACTAGCGGGAGATATCACCGGGGAGCTGTTTTTT.

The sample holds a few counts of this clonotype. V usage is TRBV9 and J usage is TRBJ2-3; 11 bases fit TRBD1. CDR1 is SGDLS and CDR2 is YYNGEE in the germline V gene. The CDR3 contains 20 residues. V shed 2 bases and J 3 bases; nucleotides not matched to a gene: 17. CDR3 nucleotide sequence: TGTGCCAGCAGCGTCGGACAGGGGGCTAGAATCTCGGATTTGACAGATACGCAGTATTTT. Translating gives CASSVGQGARISDLTDTQYF.

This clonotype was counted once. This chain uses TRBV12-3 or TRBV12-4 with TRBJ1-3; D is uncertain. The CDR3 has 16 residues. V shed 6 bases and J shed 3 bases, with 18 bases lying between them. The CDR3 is CASSSRAWGDGNTIYF. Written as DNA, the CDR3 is TGTGCCAGCAGCTCCCGGGCATGGGGAGATGGAAACACCATATATTTT.

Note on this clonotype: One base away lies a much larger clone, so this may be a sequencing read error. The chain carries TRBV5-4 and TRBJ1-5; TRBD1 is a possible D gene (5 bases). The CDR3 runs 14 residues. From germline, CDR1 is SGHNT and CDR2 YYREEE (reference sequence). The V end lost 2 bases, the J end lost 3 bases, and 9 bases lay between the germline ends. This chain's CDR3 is CASSFEGYNQPQHF. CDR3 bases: TGTGCCAGCAGCTTCGAGGGGTACAATCAGCCCCAGCATTTT.

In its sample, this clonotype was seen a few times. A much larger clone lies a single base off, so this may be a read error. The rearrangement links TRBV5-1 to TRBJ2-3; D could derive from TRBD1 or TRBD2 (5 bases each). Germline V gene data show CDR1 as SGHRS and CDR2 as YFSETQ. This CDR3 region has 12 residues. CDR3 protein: CASIGKTDTLYF. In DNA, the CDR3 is TGCGCCAGCATCGGGAAGACAGATACGCTGTATTTT.

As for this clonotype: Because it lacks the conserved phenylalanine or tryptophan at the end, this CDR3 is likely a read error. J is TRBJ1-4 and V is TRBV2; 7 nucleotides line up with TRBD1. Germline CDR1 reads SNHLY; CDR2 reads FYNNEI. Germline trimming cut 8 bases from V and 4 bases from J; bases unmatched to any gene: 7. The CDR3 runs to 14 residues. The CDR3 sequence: CASLRQGDNEKLFS. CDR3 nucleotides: TGTGCCAGCCTAAGACAGGGCGATAATGAAAAACTGTTTTCT.

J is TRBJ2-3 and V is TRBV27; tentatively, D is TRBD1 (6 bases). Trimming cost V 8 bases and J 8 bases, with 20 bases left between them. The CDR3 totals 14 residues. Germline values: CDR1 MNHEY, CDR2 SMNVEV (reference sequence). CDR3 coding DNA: TGTGCCAGCGGCGCGGACAGTAAGACTATTACGCAGTATTTT. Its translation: CASGADSKTITQYF.

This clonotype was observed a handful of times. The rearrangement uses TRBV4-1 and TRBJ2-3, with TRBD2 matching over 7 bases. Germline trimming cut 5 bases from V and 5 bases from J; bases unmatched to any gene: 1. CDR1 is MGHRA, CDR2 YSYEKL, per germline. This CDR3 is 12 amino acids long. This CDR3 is CASSWEGDTQYF. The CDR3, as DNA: TGCGCCAGCAGCTGGGAGGGAGATACGCAGTATTTT.

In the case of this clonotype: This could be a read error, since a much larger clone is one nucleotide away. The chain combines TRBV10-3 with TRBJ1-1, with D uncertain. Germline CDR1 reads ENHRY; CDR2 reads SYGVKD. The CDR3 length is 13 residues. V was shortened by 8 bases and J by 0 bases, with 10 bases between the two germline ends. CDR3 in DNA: TGTGCCATCGGTGTCAACCTGAACACTGAAGCTTTCTTT. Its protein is CAIGVNLNTEAFF.

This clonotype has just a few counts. The CDR3 protein is CASSTTWLFF. DNA for the CDR3: TGTGCCAGCAGCACCACCTGGCTATTCTTT. J is TRBJ1-1 and V is TRBV12-3 or TRBV12-4; no definite D call. With 6 bases removed from V and 14 bases from J, the gap between germline ends came to 13 bases. The CDR3 sequence is 10 residues long.

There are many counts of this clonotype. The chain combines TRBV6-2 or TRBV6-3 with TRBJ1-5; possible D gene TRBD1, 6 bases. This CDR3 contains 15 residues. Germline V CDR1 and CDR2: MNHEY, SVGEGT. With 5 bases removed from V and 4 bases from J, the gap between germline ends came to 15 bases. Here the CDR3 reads CASSTGQFINQPQHF. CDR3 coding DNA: TGTGCCAGCAGTACAGGACAGTTTATTAATCAGCCCCAGCATTTT.

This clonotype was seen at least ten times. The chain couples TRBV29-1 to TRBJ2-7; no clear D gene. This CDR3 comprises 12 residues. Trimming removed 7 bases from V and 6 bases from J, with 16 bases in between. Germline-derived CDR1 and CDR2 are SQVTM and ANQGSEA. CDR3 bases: TGCAGCGCCGCTGGGGAAATCGGCGAGCAGTACTTC. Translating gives CSAAGEIGEQYF.

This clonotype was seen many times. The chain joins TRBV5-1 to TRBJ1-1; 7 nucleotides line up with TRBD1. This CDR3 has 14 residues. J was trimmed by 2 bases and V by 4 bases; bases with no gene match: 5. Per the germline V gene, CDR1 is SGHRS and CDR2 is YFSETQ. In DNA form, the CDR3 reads TGCGCCAGCAGCATCGGGACAGCTAACACTGAAGCTTTCTTT. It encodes CASSIGTANTEAFF.